This TCR beta chain was identified in a study of spatial heterogeneity in lung cancer. Study-level background: The average count in raw reads for each unique TCR and UMI combination exceeded nine appearances.

Time point specified: sample taken at primary tumor resection. The ends lost 5 bases at V and 4 bases at J; junction bases unmatched: 7. This CDR3 spans 17 amino acids. CDR1 and CDR2 (germline): SGHVS, FNYEAQ. TCR cDNA molecules were tagged individually, and each one carried a unique molecular identifier. TCRdb processed the 5' RACE reads anew with MiXCR; each CDR3 protein has one entry. This sample has roughly 2,700 distinct CDR3 sequences, with roughly 18% found just once. Sample share makes this clonotype medium-sized (0.01 to 0.1%). The receptor's source is a male donor with early-stage non-small cell lung cancer. V is TRBV7-6 and J is TRBJ2-2; the match to TRBD2 covers 13 bases. Source: normal lung tissue next to the tumor, taken at surgery. CDR3 DNA: TGTGCCAGCAGCCCCACTAGCGGGGGGGCGGGCACCGGGGAGCTGTTTTTT. Encoded protein: CASSPTSGGAGTGELFF.